The 21 T cell receptor beta chains below all came from one sample that was sequenced in a study of blood T cell repertoires in COVID-19. Method: immunoSEQ multiplex PCR; TCRdb's copy keeps in-frame clones and lacks some. Of 120,000 or so clones in the sample, roughly four fifths are singletons; the top ten hold 12%. Sequences were obtained from peripheral blood. All receptors derive from a human donor in a cohort sampled during active COVID-19.

The chain is built from TRBV6-5 and TRBJ2-7, with a tentative D call TRBD2 (5 bases). CDR3 length: 13 amino acids. Germline V lookup: CDR1 MNHEY, CDR2 SVGAGI. V was clipped by 3 bases and J by 3 bases, with 9 bases between them. This CDR3 is CASSYEGFYEQYF. CDR3 DNA sequence: TGTGCCAGCAGTTATGAGGGATTCTACGAGCAGTACTTC.

The J gene is TRBJ1-5, the V gene TRBV7-8; 8 bases agree with TRBD1. The CDR3 covers 16 residues. V shed 0 bases and J 2 bases; nucleotides not matched to a gene: 3. Per the germline V gene, CDR1 is SGHVS and CDR2 is FQNEAQ. The CDR3 DNA is TGTGCCAGCAGCTTAGCGACAGGGGAGGGCAATCAGCCCCAGCATTTT. This encodes CASSLATGEGNQPQHF. Drawing the rest from reference TRBV7-8 and TRBJ1-5, the complete variable domain is GAGVSQSPRYKVAKRGQDVALRCDPISGHVSLFWYQQALGQGPEFLTYFQNEAQLDKSGLPSDRFFAERPEGSVSTLKIQRTQQEDSAVYLCASSLATGEGNQPQHFGDGTRLSIL.

J is TRBJ2-1 and V is TRBV5-4, with D perhaps TRBD1 (6 bases). V lost 0 bases, J lost 10 bases, and 14 bases lay in between. This CDR3 comprises 14 residues. Germline V gene lookup returns CDR1 SGHNT and CDR2 YYREEE (reference sequence). DNA of the CDR3: TGTGCCAGCAGCTTGGATTTTGGGGGCCGGGAGCAGTTCTTC. Translation gives CASSLDFGGREQFF.

V and J are TRBV18 and TRBJ2-5, with 13 bases fitting TRBD2. This CDR3 contains 17 residues. V dropped 2 bases and J dropped 5; count of bases not matched to a gene: 8. Germline V gene data show CDR1 as KGHSH and CDR2 as LQKENI. CDR3 sequence: CASSPTSGGAMLETQYF. The CDR3 bases are TGTGCCAGCTCACCAACTAGCGGGGGGGCGATGTTGGAGACCCAGTACTTC.

DNA of the CDR3: TGTGCCAGCAACCCAACAGGGTCCAGCGGGGAGCTGTTTTTT. The encoded protein is CASNPTGSSGELFF. The V gene is TRBV7-9, the J gene TRBJ2-2, with a weak D call TRBD1 (6 bases). V lost 7 bases, J lost 7 bases, and 16 bases lay in between. The CDR3 runs to 14 residues. Looked up from germline, CDR1 is SEHNR and CDR2 is FQNEAQ (reference sequence). Full variable domain (missing parts from reference TRBV7-9 and TRBJ2-2): DTGVSQNPRHKITKRGQNVTFRCDPISEHNRLYWYRQTLGQGPEFLTYFQNEAQLEKSRLLSDRFSAERPKGSFSTLEIQRTEQGDSAMYLCASNPTGSSGELFFGEGSRLTVL.

The chain combines TRBV5-1 with TRBJ2-1; 7 bases map to TRBD1. The CDR3 loop spans 15 amino acids. Germline lookup yields CDR1 SGHRS and CDR2 YFSETQ. The ends lost 4 bases at V and 3 bases at J; junction bases unmatched: 7. DNA for the CDR3: TGCGCCAGCAGCCCTAGGGGACAGCACTACAATGAGCAGTTCTTC. This translates into CASSPRGQHYNEQFF.

The chain employs TRBV6-5 and TRBJ2-3, with TRBD2 matching 9 bases. The CDR3 is made up of 15 amino acids. Germline V CDR1 and CDR2: MNHEY, SVGAGI. V shed 7 bases and J 1 base; nucleotides not matched to a gene: 6. The CDR3 loop is CASNPIAGGTDTQYF. CDR3 DNA: TGTGCCAGCAATCCCATAGCGGGGGGCACAGATACGCAGTATTTT.

The gene calls are TRBV7-8 and TRBJ1-1, with a tentative D call TRBD1 (6 bases). The CDR3 contains 15 residues. V lost 5 bases to trimming and J lost 1 base, with 14 bases between them. Germline V gene sequence: CDR1 SGHVS, CDR2 FQNEAQ. CDR3 in amino acids: CASSQRTGQNTEAFF. The DNA for the CDR3 is TGTGCCAGCAGCCAAAGGACGGGACAGAACACTGAAGCTTTCTTT.

V usage is TRBV6-1 and J usage is TRBJ1-6; D is unclear. V dropped 2 bases and J dropped 10 bases, with 9 bases sitting between them. The CDR3 is 13 amino acids. The V gene's germline CDR1 is MNHNS and CDR2 SASEGT. The CDR3 DNA sequence: TGTGCCAGCAGTGAAAATGGAGGCTCACCCCTCCACTTT. It yields the protein CASSENGGSPLHF.

This clone appeared a single time. The V and J genes are TRBV6-5 and TRBJ2-2, with D tentatively TRBD2 (5 bases). Trimming pared 6 bases from V and 5 bases from J, leaving 16 bases between. Germline values: CDR1 MNHEY, CDR2 SVGAGI. The CDR3 is 15 residues long. CDR3 DNA: TGTGCCAGCAGAAAGAGGGAGCTGAATACCGGGGAGCTGTTTTTT. Translating it yields CASRKRELNTGELFF.

The rearrangement links TRBV7-6 to TRBJ2-1; a possible D gene is TRBD2 (5 bases). CDR3 size: 15 residues. V lost 2 bases and J lost 4, with 12 bases in between. Germline V gene data show CDR1 as SGHVS and CDR2 as FNYEAQ. CDR3 DNA sequence: TGTGCCAGCAGCTTATCCTCCGGGAAATACAATGAGCAGTTCTTC. It encodes CASSLSSGKYNEQFF. Using reference TRBV7-6 and TRBJ2-1 for the parts outside the CDR3, the full variable domain is GAGVSQSPRYKVTKRGQDVALRCDPISGHVSLYWYRQALGQGPEFLTYFNYEAQQDKSGLPNDRFSAERPEGSISTLTIQRTEQRDSAMYRCASSLSSGKYNEQFFGPGTRLTVL.

V gene TRBV5-8 combines with J gene TRBJ2-1; 8 bases map to TRBD1. Per the germline V gene, CDR1 is SGHTS and CDR2 is YDEGEE. The CDR3 has 14 amino acids. The J segment lost 4 bases and the V segment lost 4 bases, leaving 4 bases of the junction unmatched. In DNA form, the CDR3 reads TGTGCCAGCAGCGGGACAGGTGTTTACAATGAGCAGTTCTTC. Its protein product is CASSGTGVYNEQFF.

The chain has TRBV7-9 and TRBJ1-4; no clear D. This CDR3 is built from 15 residues. Per the germline V gene, CDR1 is SEHNR and CDR2 is FQNEAQ (reference sequence). Trimming left V 4 bases short and J 2 bases short, with 11 bases between. The CDR3 region has the DNA TGTGCCAGCAGCTCAGACGGGAGGACTAATGAAAAACTGTTTTTT. Translation gives CASSSDGRTNEKLFF.

The J gene is TRBJ2-7, the V gene TRBV24-1, with 8 bases matching TRBD1. Per germline, CDR1 KGHDR and CDR2 SFDVKD. The junction had 6 bases not matched to a gene; V was cut back by 5 bases and J by 4 bases. CDR3 length equals 14 residues. The CDR3 loop is CATSAKDRAYEQYF. In DNA form, the CDR3 reads TGTGCCACCAGTGCTAAGGACAGGGCTTACGAGCAGTACTTC.

A few counts support this clone. The genes are TRBV29-1 and TRBJ2-1; 7 bases fit TRBD1. The CDR3 is made up of 14 amino acids. Germline V gene lookup returns CDR1 SQVTM and CDR2 ANQGSEA. V was clipped by 7 bases and J by 6 bases; unmatched bases: 12. The chain's CDR3 is CSGDRVHGGNEQFF. In nucleotides, the CDR3 is TGCAGCGGTGACAGGGTTCATGGTGGCAATGAGCAGTTCTTC.

The genes are TRBV5-4 and TRBJ2-5, with 11 bases identical to TRBD2. The J segment lost 3 bases and the V segment lost 3 bases, leaving 1 base of the junction unmatched. The CDR3 has 14 amino acids. In germline, CDR1 is SGHNT, CDR2 YYREEE (reference sequence). The DNA of the CDR3 is TGTGCCAGCAGCTCGGGACTAGCGGAAGAGACCCAGTACTTC. Its translation: CASSSGLAEETQYF.

The V call is TRBV6-1, the J call TRBJ2-3, with 8 bases lining up with TRBD2. Unmatched junction bases numbered 0, after V lost 3 bases and J lost 1 base. Germline values: CDR1 MNHNS, CDR2 SASEGT. The CDR3 loop spans 14 amino acids. CDR3 in DNA: TGTGCCAGCAGTGAGGGACTAGGCACAGATACGCAGTATTTT. Translated: CASSEGLGTDTQYF.

There are a few counts of this clone. The chain is built from TRBV5-1 and TRBJ1-6; 10 bases fit TRBD1. There are 15 residues in the CDR3. Unmatched junction bases numbered 3, after V lost 1 base and J lost 8 bases. Germline lookup yields CDR1 SGHRS and CDR2 YFSETQ. The CDR3, as DNA: TGCGCCAGCAGCTTGATGGGACAGGGGTATTCACCCCTCCACTTT. Translating it yields CASSLMGQGYSPLHF.

V usage is TRBV3-1 (or the pseudogene TRBV3-2) and J usage is TRBJ1-2, with 8 nucleotides matching TRBD1. This CDR3 is built from 16 residues. Losses at the gene ends were 3 bases for V and 7 bases for J; bases not matched to a gene: 13. CDR1 and CDR2 (germline): LGHDT, YNNKEL (reference sequence). CDR3 nucleotide sequence: TGTGCCAGCAGCCAGTCCGTCACGCAGGGGGCGGTTGGCTACACCTTC. This encodes CASSQSVTQGAVGYTF.

The count of this clone is one. The CDR3 nucleotides read TGTGCCAGCAGCAATCGGACAGGGGGGAACACTGAAGCTTTCTTT. Its translation is CASSNRTGGNTEAFF. This sequence joins TRBV14 and TRBJ1-1; TRBD1 matches at 10 bases. The trim removed 5 bases at V and 1 base at J, leaving 4 bases unmatched. The CDR3 is 15 amino acids. Per germline, CDR1 SGHDN and CDR2 FVKESK.

The chain employs TRBV6-2 or TRBV6-3 and TRBJ2-7, with D possibly TRBD1 on 5 matching bases. The CDR3 length is 14 residues. Deletions cut 6 bases from V and 2 bases from J, with 14 bases between. In germline, CDR1 is MNHEY, CDR2 SVGEGT. CDR3 region: CASSRPGNTYEQYF. DNA of the CDR3: TGTGCCAGCAGCCGACCAGGGAACACCTACGAGCAGTACTTC.